These T cell receptor beta chains were read from a single sample in a study of blood T cell repertoires in COVID-19. This table comes from immunoSEQ multiplex PCR, and its TCRdb copy is limited to in-frame clones, with some not included. Altogether under 350,000 clones are present, 75% to 95% being singletons, with the ten largest covering around 6.8%. The sample taken for sequencing was peripheral blood. These receptor sequences come from a woman under 40 with COVID-19, enrolled during active disease. The CDR3 runs from the conserved cysteine through the conserved F or W. Fields, in order: clone size, V gene, J gene, D gene, CDR3 DNA, CDR3 protein. A D gene is named only where the DNA matches it firmly. The listing skips clone size in some rows; elsewhere it reads once, few, many or a size class.

>NA|TRBV6-2/TRBV6-3|TRBJ1-1|NA
TGTGCCAGCAGTTATAATCTACAGGGATCAAACACTGAAGCTTTCTTT
CASSYNLQGSNTEAFF
>NA|TRBV10-3|TRBJ2-1|TRBD2
TGTGCCATCAGTGATGGAACTAGCGGCTACAATGAGCAGTTCTTC
CAISDGTSGYNEQFF
>NA|TRBV5-4|TRBJ2-3|NA
TGTGCCAGCAGCTTCCGTAACCGCGGGGGCGCAGATACGCAGTATTTT
CASSFRNRGGADTQYF
>NA|TRBV27|TRBJ1-3|NA
TGTGCCAGCAGTTTAAGGAGCTCTGGAAACACCATATATTTT
CASSLRSSGNTIYF
>NA|TRBV29-1|TRBJ1-4|NA
TGCAGCGTTGGATGGGGGGATGAAAAACTGTTTTTT
CSVGWGDEKLFF
>NA|TRBV6-4|TRBJ2-2|TRBD2
TGTGCCAGCAGTACCGGGACTAGCGGCACCGGGGAGCTGTTTTTT
CASSTGTSGTGELFF
>NA|TRBV5-1|TRBJ2-7|NA
TGCGCCAGCAGCCCCCGGACAGACCTGATCTCCTACGAGCAGTACTTC
CASSPRTDLISYEQYF
>NA|TRBV28|TRBJ1-1|NA
TGTGCCAGCAGTTTACAGTCAGAGGGTGAAGCTTTCTTT
CASSLQSEGEAFF
>once|TRBV30|TRBJ1-1|NA
TGTGCCTGGAGTCCCACAGGGAACACTGAAGCTTTCTTT
CAWSPTGNTEAFF
>NA|TRBV7-2|TRBJ1-2|NA
TGTGCCAGCAGCTACCCGGTGAGGGCGGATGGCTACACCTTC
CASSYPVRADGYTF
>NA|TRBV6-5|TRBJ2-2|NA
TGTGCCAGCAGTTATTCTACCCAGGGTCCCGGGGAGCTGTTTTTT
CASSYSTQGPGELFF
>NA|TRBV5-6|TRBJ1-1|NA
TGTGCCAGCAGCTTGGTCACGGGCACTGAAGCTTTCTTT
CASSLVTGTEAFF
>few|TRBV6-5|TRBJ2-7|NA
TGTGCCAGCAGCCTGGAGGGAGCGGGCTCCTACGAGCAGTACTTC
CASSLEGAGSYEQYF
>NA|TRBV27|TRBJ2-1|NA
TGTGCCAGCAGTTACCGGGACTCTTACAATGAGCAGTTCTTC
CASSYRDSYNEQFF
>NA|TRBV7-2|TRBJ2-1|TRBD1
TGTGCCAGCAGCCGTGACAGGGTCGGTTGGAATGAGCAGTTCTTC
CASSRDRVGWNEQFF
>NA|TRBV29-1|TRBJ1-4|TRBD1
TGCAGCGTTGGACGCCGGGACAGGCGTTCAACTAATGAAAAACTGTTTTTT
CSVGRRDRRSTNEKLFF
>NA|TRBV2|TRBJ1-4|NA
TGTGCCAGCACCCCAGACAGCTCCCTCAATGAAAAACTGTTTTTT
CASTPDSSLNEKLFF
>NA|TRBV7-2|TRBJ2-7|TRBD2
TGTGCCAGCAACACTCCCTGGGCGGGAGGGCCGGGCGAGCAGTACTTC
CASNTPWAGGPGEQYF
>NA|TRBV27|TRBJ2-5|NA
TGTGCCAGCAGTTCGGACCGCTCCGGGATGCTGCAAGAGACCCAGTACTTC
CASSSDRSGMLQETQYF
>NA|TRBV9|TRBJ2-4|TRBD1
TGTGCCAGCAGCGCCTCCAACAGGGGGCTGAACATTCAGTACTTC
CASSASNRGLNIQYF
>NA|TRBV25-1|TRBJ2-7|TRBD1
TGTGCCAGCAGTACCGACCTGACAGGGTATACCTACGAGCAGTACTTC
CASSTDLTGYTYEQYF
>NA|TRBV2|TRBJ2-7|NA
TGTGCCAGCAGACCCGGGACTGTCATCTCCTACGAGCAGTACTTC
CASRPGTVISYEQYF
>NA|TRBV18|TRBJ2-7|TRBD1
TGTGCCAGCTCACGGGACAGGGGCACCTACGAGCAGTACTTC
CASSRDRGTYEQYF
>NA|TRBV5-1|TRBJ2-7|TRBD2
TGCGCCAGCAGCCCTAGCGGGAGGGCACCCTACGAGCAGTACTTC
CASSPSGRAPYEQYF
>few|TRBV10-3|TRBJ1-5|NA
TGTGCCATAGGACAGCGCAATCAGCCCCAGCATTTT
CAIGQRNQPQHF
>NA|TRBV28|TRBJ1-5|TRBD1
TGTGCCAGCAGTGATGGGACAGCCGTTAATCAGCCCCAGCATTTT
CASSDGTAVNQPQHF
>NA|TRBV28|TRBJ1-5|TRBD1
TGTGCCAGCAGTTTACGCGGGACAGGGGTTCGTCAGCCCCAGCATTTT
CASSLRGTGVRQPQHF
>once|TRBV27|TRBJ2-7|TRBD2
TGTGCCAGCAGCCGGGGGGCCTACGAGCAGTACTTC
CASSRGAYEQYF
>NA|TRBV6-5|TRBJ1-5|TRBD1
TGTGCCAGCAGCCTTGACAGGGGACCCAGGCAGCCCCAGCATTTT
CASSLDRGPRQPQHF
>NA|TRBV18|TRBJ1-1|NA
TGTGCCAGCTCAAAGGGACAACCGAACACTGAAGCTTTCTTT
CASSKGQPNTEAFF
>NA|TRBV9|TRBJ2-7|NA
TGTGCCAGCAGCGTAGCTCCGGGGGATAAATACGAGCAGTACTTC
CASSVAPGDKYEQYF
>NA|TRBV6-5|TRBJ2-1|NA
TGTGCCAGCAGTTACTCGAGGGGACAAAACAATGAGCAGTTCTTC
CASSYSRGQNNEQFF
>NA|TRBV27|TRBJ1-1|TRBD1
TGTGCCAGCAGTTTGACAGGGATAAACACTGAAGCTTTCTTT
CASSLTGINTEAFF
>once|TRBV10-3|TRBJ2-1|NA
TGTGCCATCAGTGAGTCGTCCGGCGGCTCCCCTTCCTACAATGAGCAGTTCTTC
CAISESSGGSPSYNEQFF
>NA|TRBV5-1|TRBJ1-4|TRBD1
TGCGCCAGCAGCGACGGGACAGGGGAGGCTTCGGTGCGAAAACTGTTTTTT
CASSDGTGEASVRKLFF
>NA|TRBV29-1|TRBJ1-3|NA
TGCAGCGTTGCTGGAGGGAGGGGAAACACCATATATTTT
CSVAGGRGNTIYF
>NA|TRBV28|TRBJ2-1|TRBD2
TGTGCCAGCAGTTCCAGCGGGAGTGGCGACAATGAGCAGTTCTTC
CASSSSGSGDNEQFF
>once|TRBV7-2|TRBJ1-1|TRBD1
TGTGCCAGCAGCTGGACAGGTCTGACTGAAGCTTTCTTT
CASSWTGLTEAFF
>few|TRBV4-2|TRBJ2-7|TRBD2
TGTGCCAGCAGCCCCCTAGCGGGAGTGGACGAGCAGTACTTC
CASSPLAGVDEQYF
>NA|TRBV7-2|TRBJ1-1|NA
TGTGCCAGCAGCTTACAAGGGGGGAACACTGAAGCTTTCTTT
CASSLQGGNTEAFF
>NA|TRBV27|TRBJ2-7|TRBD2
TGTGCCAGCAGTTTCTTGGGGGGGTACGAGCAGTACTTC
CASSFLGGYEQYF
>NA|TRBV2|TRBJ1-3|TRBD1
TGTGCCAGCAGTGGTAGGGGGCTCACTGGAAACACCATATATTTT
CASSGRGLTGNTIYF
>few|TRBV2|TRBJ1-2|TRBD1
TGTGCCAGCAGTCGGACAGGAGACTATGGCTACACCTTC
CASSRTGDYGYTF
>NA|TRBV6-5|TRBJ2-1|NA
TGTGCCAGCAGTTACGCCGGGTTTGGCTTTGAGCAGTTCTTC
CASSYAGFGFEQFF
>NA|TRBV3-1/TRBV3-2|TRBJ2-5|NA
TGTGCCAGCAGCCAAGTACTAGCTGGGGAGACCCAGTACTTC
CASSQVLAGETQYF
>once|TRBV12-3/TRBV12-4|TRBJ1-4|NA
TGTGCCAGCAACCGTCCCGGACAGCAACTGTTTTTT
CASNRPGQQLFF
>NA|TRBV9|TRBJ2-1|TRBD1
TGTGCCAGCAGCAACAGGGGGTCCAATGAGCAGTTCTTC
CASSNRGSNEQFF
>once|TRBV9|TRBJ1-3|TRBD1
TGTGCCAGCAGCGTAGAGCCGGGACAGGGTGCCTCTGGAAACACCATATATTTT
CASSVEPGQGASGNTIYF
>NA|TRBV5-4|TRBJ1-6|TRBD1
TGTGCCAGCAGCTTGGTGGGCGGGACAGGAAATTCACCCCTCCACTTT
CASSLVGGTGNSPLHF
>NA|TRBV14|TRBJ2-5|TRBD2
TGTGCCAGCAGCCAAGATCCAAGCGGGAGTATCCAAGAGACCCAGTACTTC
CASSQDPSGSIQETQYF
>NA|TRBV7-2|TRBJ1-3|TRBD1
TGTGCCAGCAGCGCGGGACAGGGAGGAAACACCATATATTTT
CASSAGQGGNTIYF
>NA|TRBV24-1|TRBJ1-3|TRBD1
TGTGCCACCAGTGACCCGGGGGGACAGGATGGAAACACCATATATTTT
CATSDPGGQDGNTIYF
>NA|TRBV27|TRBJ2-7|NA
TGTGCCAGCAGTTTAGACGCGAGGGACGAGCAGTACTTC
CASSLDARDEQYF
>few|TRBV7-3|TRBJ2-1|NA
TGTGCCAGCAGCTTGACGGGCTACAATGAGCAGTTCTTC
CASSLTGYNEQFF
>NA|TRBV3-1/TRBV3-2|TRBJ2-5|TRBD2
TGTGCCAGCAGCCACCCTGGTAGCGGGCAAGAGACCCAGTACTTC
CASSHPGSGQETQYF
>NA|TRBV19|TRBJ1-1|NA
TGTGCCAGTAATCAGGGCCCGAATGAAGCTTTCTTT
CASNQGPNEAFF
>NA|TRBV4-1|TRBJ1-4|TRBD1
TGCGCCAGCAGCCAAATTCCCGGACAGGCCGCCAATGAAAAACTGTTTTTT
CASSQIPGQAANEKLFF
>once|TRBV11-2|TRBJ1-1|TRBD1
TGTGCCAGCAGCCAAGACAGGGACACTGAAGCTTTCTTT
CASSQDRDTEAFF
>NA|TRBV7-6|TRBJ2-3|TRBD2
TGTGCCAGCAGCTTAGCGTCCCTAGCGGGAAGGGCAGGGGATACGCAGTATTTT
CASSLASLAGRAGDTQYF
>NA|TRBV28|TRBJ1-4|TRBD1
TGTGCCAGCAGTTCGCCCGGACAGGGCGGAAAACTGTTTTTT
CASSSPGQGGKLFF